This TCR beta chain is drawn from a study of T cell responses to AZD1222 COVID-19 vaccine. Study-wide results and caveats: Recipients of AZD1222 seropositive at baseline numbered only 6 or 7. Females outnumbered males among donors, who were mostly white British; clonal diversity was possibly underestimated.

On this clone itself: The antigen is unknown.

CDR1 is MNHEY and CDR2 is SMNVEV in the germline V gene (reference sequence). The CDR3 has 15 residues. V gave up 0 bases and J gave up 3 bases, with 11 bases separating them. Profiling relied on immunoSEQ multiplex PCR, and the TCRdb table lists in-frame clones only, not all of them. In the table there are around 100,000 clones, 75% to 90% of which are singletons. The sequencing used peripheral blood, collected on day 0 of AZD1222 vaccination. The receptor was derived from an adult in good health. The gene calls are TRBV27 and TRBJ1-2, with D possibly matching TRBD1 (5 bases). In nucleotides, the CDR3 is TGTGCCAGCAGTTTATCCCCAGGGCATCACTATGGCTACACCTTC. Residues: CASSLSPGHHYGYTF.